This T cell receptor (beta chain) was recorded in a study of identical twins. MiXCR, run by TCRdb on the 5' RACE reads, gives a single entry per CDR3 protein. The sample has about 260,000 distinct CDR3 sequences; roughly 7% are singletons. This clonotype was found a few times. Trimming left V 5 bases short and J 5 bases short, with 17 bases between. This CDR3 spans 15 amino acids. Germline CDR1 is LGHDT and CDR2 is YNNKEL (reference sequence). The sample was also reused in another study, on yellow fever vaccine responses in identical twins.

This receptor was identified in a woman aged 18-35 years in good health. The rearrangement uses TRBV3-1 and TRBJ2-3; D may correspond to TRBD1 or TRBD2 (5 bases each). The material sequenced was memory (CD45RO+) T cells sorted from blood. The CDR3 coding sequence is TGTGCCAGCAGCTCGCTGGGACGGATGGGAGATACGCAGTATTTT. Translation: CASSSLGRMGDTQYF.